This T cell receptor (beta chain) was obtained from a study of shared clonotypes between healthy human individuals. Study outcomes and limitations: The sampled material consisted only of blood, and tissue repertoires are likely to differ.

Adults of Caucasian background living in Nashville, Tennessee made up all donors. The length of the CDR3 is 13 residues. Trimming removed 2 bases from V and 5 bases from J, with 12 bases in between. The germline CDR1 and CDR2 sequences are GTSNPN and SVGIG (reference sequence). Worth noting for this clone: Its antigen remains unidentified.

Assay: immunoSEQ multiplex PCR; the TCRdb copy retains only in-frame clones and omits some. This table has roughly 1,100,000 clones, around four fifths appearing once. This chain uses TRBV30 with TRBJ1-1; D gene uncertain. This receptor was obtained from a young man in good health. The specimen sequenced was memory CD4+ T cells sorted from blood. The subset denotes: CD45RA-negative fraction. The CDR3, as DNA: TGTGCCTGGAGTACGACTAGAGGGACTGAAGCTTTCTTT. This sequence encodes CAWSTTRGTEAFF.